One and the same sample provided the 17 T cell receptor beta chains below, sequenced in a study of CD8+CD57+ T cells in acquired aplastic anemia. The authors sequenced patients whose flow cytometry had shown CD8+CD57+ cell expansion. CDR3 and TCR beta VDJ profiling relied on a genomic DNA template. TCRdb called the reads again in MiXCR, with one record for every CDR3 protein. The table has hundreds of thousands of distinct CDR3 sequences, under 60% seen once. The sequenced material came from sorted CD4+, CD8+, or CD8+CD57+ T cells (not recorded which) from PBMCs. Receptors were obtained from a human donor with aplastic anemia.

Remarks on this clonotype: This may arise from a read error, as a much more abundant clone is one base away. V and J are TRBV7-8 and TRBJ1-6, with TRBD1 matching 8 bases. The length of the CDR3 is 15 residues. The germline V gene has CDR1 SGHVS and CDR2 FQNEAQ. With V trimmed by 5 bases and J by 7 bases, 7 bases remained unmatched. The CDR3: CASSLTGGDNSPLHF. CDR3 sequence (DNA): TGTGCCAGCAGCCTTACAGGGGGTGACAATTCACCCCTCCACTTT.

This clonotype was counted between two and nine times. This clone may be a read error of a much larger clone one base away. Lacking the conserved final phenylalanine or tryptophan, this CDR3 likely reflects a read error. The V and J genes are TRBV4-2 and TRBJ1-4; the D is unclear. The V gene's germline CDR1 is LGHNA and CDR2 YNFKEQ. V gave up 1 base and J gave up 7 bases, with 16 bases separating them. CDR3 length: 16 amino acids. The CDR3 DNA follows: TGTGCCAGCAGCCAAGGTCGGGCAGGTGGGAGTGAAAAACTGTTTTCT. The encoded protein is CASSQGRAGGSEKLFS.

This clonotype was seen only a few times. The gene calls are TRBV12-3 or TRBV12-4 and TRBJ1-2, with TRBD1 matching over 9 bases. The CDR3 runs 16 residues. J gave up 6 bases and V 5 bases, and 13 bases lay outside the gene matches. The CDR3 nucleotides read TGTGCCAGCAGTCCCCTTGTCGGGACAGGGTGGAATGGCTACACCTTC. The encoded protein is CASSPLVGTGWNGYTF.

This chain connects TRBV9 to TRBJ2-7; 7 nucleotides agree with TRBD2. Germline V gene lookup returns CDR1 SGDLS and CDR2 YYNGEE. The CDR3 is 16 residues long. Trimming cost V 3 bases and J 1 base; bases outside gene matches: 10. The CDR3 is CASSAGGASGSYEQYF. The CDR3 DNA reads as TGTGCCAGCAGCGCTGGGGGAGCTAGCGGATCCTACGAGCAGTACTTC.

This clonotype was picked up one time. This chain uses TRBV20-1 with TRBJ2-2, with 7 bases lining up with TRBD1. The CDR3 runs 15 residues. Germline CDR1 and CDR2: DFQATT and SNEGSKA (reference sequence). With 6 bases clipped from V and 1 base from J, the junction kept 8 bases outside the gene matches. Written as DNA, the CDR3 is TGCAGTGCCCTACCACAGGGGATGAACACCGGGGAGCTGTTTTTT. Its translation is CSALPQGMNTGELFF.

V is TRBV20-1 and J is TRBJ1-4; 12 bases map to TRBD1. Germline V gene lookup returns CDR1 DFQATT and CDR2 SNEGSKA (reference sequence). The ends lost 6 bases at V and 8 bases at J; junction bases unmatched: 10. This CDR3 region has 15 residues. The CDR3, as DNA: TGCAGTGCCACGCGTAGGGACAGGGGGCTAGAAAAACTGTTTTTT. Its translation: CSATRRDRGLEKLFF.

As DNA, the CDR3 is TGCAGTGCCCAGGGACGTCTGAACACTGAAGCTTTCTTT. Its protein is CSAQGRLNTEAFF. The V and J genes are TRBV20-1 and TRBJ1-1; perhaps TRBD1 as D (5 bases). This CDR3 is built from 13 residues. Germline loops: CDR1 DFQATT, CDR2 SNEGSKA (reference sequence). V dropped 6 bases and J dropped 0 bases, with 11 bases sitting between them.

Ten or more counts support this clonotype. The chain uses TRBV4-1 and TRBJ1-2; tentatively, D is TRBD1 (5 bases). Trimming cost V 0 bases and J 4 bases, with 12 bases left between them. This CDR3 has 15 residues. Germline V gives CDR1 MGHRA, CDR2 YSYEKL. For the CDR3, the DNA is TGCGCCAGCAGCCAAGAGCCTGGGACTAGCTATGGCTACACCTTC. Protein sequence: CASSQEPGTSYGYTF.

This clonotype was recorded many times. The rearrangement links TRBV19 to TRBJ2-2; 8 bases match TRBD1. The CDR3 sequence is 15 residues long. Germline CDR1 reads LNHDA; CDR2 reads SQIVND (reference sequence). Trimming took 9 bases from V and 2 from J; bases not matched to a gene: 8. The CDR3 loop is CARNMDRVNTGELFF. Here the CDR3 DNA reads TGTGCCAGAAACATGGACAGGGTAAACACCGGGGAGCTGTTTTTT.

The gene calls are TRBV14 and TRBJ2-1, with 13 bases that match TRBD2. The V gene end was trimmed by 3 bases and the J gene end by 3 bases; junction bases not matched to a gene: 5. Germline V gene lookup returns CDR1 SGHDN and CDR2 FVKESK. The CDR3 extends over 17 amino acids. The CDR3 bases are TGTGCCAGCAGCCATGGGACTAGCGGGGAGCTCTACAATGAGCAGTTCTTC. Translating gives CASSHGTSGELYNEQFF.

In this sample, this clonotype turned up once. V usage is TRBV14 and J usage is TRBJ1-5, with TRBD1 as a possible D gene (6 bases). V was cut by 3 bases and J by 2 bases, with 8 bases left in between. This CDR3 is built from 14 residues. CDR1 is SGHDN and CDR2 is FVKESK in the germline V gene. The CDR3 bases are TGTGCCAGCAGCCATACAGGGCGCAATCAGCCCCAGCATTTT. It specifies CASSHTGRNQPQHF.

The CDR3 loop is CASVSGTGDSPLHF. The CDR3 DNA follows: TGTGCCAGCGTCTCCGGGACAGGGGATTCACCCCTCCACTTT. The genes are TRBV10-3 and TRBJ1-6; 10 positions agree with TRBD1. CDR3 length equals 14 residues. Germline V CDR1 and CDR2: ENHRY, SYGVKD. J lost 8 bases, V lost 10 bases, and 8 bases had no gene match.

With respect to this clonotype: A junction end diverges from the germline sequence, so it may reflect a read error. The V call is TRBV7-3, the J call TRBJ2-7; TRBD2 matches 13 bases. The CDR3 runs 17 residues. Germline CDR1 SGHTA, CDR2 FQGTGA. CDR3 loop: CASSLTSGGTHTGELYF. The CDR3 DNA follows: TGTGCCAGCAGCCTGACTAGCGGGGGGACCCACACCGGGGAGCTGTACTTC.

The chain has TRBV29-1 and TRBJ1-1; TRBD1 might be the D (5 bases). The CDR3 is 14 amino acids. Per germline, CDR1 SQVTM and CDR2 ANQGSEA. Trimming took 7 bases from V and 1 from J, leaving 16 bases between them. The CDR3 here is CSAPGHHGNTEAFF. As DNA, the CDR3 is TGCAGCGCACCGGGGCACCACGGGAACACTGAAGCTTTCTTT.

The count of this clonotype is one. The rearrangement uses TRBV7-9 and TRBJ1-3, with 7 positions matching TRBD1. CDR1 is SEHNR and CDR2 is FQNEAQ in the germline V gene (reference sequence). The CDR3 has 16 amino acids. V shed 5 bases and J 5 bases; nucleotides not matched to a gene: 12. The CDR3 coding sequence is TGTGCCAGCAGCACTTTGACAGGGACTCTGCGAAACACCATATATTTT. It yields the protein CASSTLTGTLRNTIYF.

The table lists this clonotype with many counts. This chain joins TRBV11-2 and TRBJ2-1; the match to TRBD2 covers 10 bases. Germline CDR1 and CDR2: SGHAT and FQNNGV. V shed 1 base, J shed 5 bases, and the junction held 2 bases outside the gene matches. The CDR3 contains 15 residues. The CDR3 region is CASSLASGRDNEQFF. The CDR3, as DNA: TGTGCCAGCAGCTTAGCGAGCGGGAGGGACAATGAGCAGTTCTTC.

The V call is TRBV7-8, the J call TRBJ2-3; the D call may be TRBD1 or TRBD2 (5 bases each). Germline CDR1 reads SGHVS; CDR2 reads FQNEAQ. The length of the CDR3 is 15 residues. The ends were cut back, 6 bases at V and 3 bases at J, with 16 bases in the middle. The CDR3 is CASRSEVGRTDTQYF. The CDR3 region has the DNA TGTGCCAGCAGGTCGGAGGTGGGGCGGACAGATACGCAGTATTTT.